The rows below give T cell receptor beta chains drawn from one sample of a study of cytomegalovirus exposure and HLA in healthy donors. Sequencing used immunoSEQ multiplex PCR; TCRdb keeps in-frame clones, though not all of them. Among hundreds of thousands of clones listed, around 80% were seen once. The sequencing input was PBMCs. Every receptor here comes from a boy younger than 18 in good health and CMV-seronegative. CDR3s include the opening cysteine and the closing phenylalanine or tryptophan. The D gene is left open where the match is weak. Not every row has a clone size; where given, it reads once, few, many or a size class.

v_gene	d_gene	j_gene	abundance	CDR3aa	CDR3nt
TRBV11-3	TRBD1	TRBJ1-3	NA	CASSLGQNPGQGAGNTIYF	TGTGCCAGCAGCTTGGGTCAAAACCCGGGACAGGGGGCCGGAAACACCATATATTTT
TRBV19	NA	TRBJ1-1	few	CASSLTGLGTEAFF	TGTGCCAGTAGTCTCACAGGGTTAGGCACTGAAGCTTTCTTT
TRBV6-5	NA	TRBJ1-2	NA	CASSEGVFGYTF	TGTGCCAGCAGCGAGGGGGTGTTTGGCTACACCTTC
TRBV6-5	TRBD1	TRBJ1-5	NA	CASRGQGWGQPQHF	TGTGCCAGCAGAGGACAGGGATGGGGCCAGCCCCAGCATTTT
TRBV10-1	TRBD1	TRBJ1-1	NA	CASRGPGGAFF	TGCGCCAGCAGGGGTCCAGGGGGAGCTTTCTTT
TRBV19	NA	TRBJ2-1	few	CASTSSVREKSYNEQFF	TGTGCCAGTACCTCCAGCGTGAGGGAGAAGTCCTACAATGAGCAGTTCTTC
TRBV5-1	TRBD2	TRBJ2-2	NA	CASESGANTGELFF	TGCGCCAGCGAAAGCGGGGCGAACACCGGGGAGCTGTTTTTT
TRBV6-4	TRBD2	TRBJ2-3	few	CASSDTSGGADTQYF	TGTGCCAGCAGTGACACTAGCGGGGGGGCAGATACGCAGTATTTT
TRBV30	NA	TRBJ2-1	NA	CAWSVRVSSYNEQFF	TGTGCCTGGAGTGTACGGGTTAGCTCCTACAATGAGCAGTTCTTC
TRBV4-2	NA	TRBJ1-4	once	CASSQEGTGRDEKLFF	TGTGCCAGCAGCCAAGAAGGAACAGGGAGGGATGAAAAACTGTTTTTT
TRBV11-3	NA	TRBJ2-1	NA	CASTNGHYNEQFF	TGTGCCAGCACAAATGGACACTACAATGAGCAGTTCTTC
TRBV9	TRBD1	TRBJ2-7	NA	CASSRDPDRGSYEQYF	TGTGCCAGCAGCCGTGACCCGGACAGGGGATCCTACGAGCAGTACTTC
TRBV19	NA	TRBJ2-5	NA	CARPVARAETQYF	TGTGCCAGACCCGTAGCGAGGGCAGAGACCCAGTACTTC
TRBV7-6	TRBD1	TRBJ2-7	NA	CASSLEYRGSYEQYF	TGTGCCAGCAGCTTAGAATACAGGGGTTCCTACGAGCAGTACTTC
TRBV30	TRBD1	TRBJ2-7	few	CAWGSGTGAYEQYF	TGTGCCTGGGGGAGCGGGACAGGGGCTTACGAGCAGTACTTC
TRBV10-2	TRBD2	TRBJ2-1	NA	CASRVAGNNEQFF	TGCGCCAGCAGAGTAGCGGGAAACAATGAGCAGTTCTTC
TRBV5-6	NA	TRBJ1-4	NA	CASSLFSVNEKLFF	TGTGCCAGCAGCTTATTCAGCGTTAATGAAAAACTGTTTTTT
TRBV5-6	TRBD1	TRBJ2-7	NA	CASSLGTGGFDEQYF	TGTGCCAGCAGCTTGGGGACAGGGGGCTTCGACGAGCAGTACTTC
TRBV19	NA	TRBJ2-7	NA	CASSPSRDSPWQYF	TGTGCCAGTAGTCCATCTCGGGACTCCCCGTGGCAGTACTTC
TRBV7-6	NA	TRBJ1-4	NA	CASSLRGRVTNEKLFF	TGTGCCAGCAGCTTACGGGGTAGGGTTACTAATGAAAAACTGTTTTTT
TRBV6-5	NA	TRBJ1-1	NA	CASSGPTRAFF	TGTGCCAGCAGTGGGCCGACCCGAGCTTTCTTT
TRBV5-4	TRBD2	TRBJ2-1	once	CASSLGSGRANEQFF	TGTGCCAGCAGCTTGGGAAGCGGGAGGGCCAATGAGCAGTTCTTC
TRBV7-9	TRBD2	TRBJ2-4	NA	CASSYGTGGRYF	TGTGCCAGCAGCTACGGGACGGGGGGTCGGTACTTC
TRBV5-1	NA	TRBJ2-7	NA	CASSPRWGGDYEQYF	TGCGCCAGCAGCCCGAGGTGGGGAGGAGACTACGAGCAGTACTTC
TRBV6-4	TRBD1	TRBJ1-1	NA	CASRRQGADTEAFF	TGTGCCAGCCGACGCCAGGGGGCTGACACTGAAGCTTTCTTT
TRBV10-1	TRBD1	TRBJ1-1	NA	CASSDYRGQAEAFF	TGCGCCAGCAGTGATTACAGGGGGCAGGCTGAAGCTTTCTTT
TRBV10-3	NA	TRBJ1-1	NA	CAIRETGNTEAFF	TGTGCCATCAGGGAAACAGGGAACACTGAAGCTTTCTTT
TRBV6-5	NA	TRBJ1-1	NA	CARSYSAGGTEAFF	TGTGCCCGCAGTTACTCGGCCGGGGGCACTGAAGCTTTCTTT
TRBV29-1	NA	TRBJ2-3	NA	CSVASSEGTDTQYF	TGCAGCGTTGCCTCGAGTGAGGGTACAGATACGCAGTATTTT
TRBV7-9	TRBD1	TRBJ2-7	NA	CASSPGQGRGDSYEQYF	TGTGCCAGCAGCCCGGGACAGGGCCGGGGGGACTCCTACGAGCAGTACTTC